These T cell receptor beta chains were read from a single sample in a study of shared clonotypes between healthy human individuals. The assay was immunoSEQ multiplex PCR, and TCRdb's table has in-frame clones only and misses some. This table holds hundreds of thousands of clones, approximately 96% found once. Sequencing used naive CD8+ T cells sorted from blood. Source of these receptors: a woman younger than 45 in good health. The CDR3 runs from the conserved cysteine through the conserved F or W. Fields, in order: clone size, CDR3 length, J gene, D gene, V gene, CDR3 DNA, CDR3 protein. A D gene is named only where the DNA matches it firmly. The size of a clone is reported for some rows only, either as once, few or many, or as a class for expanded clones.

size: NA
length: 18
J: TRBJ1-6
D: TRBD1
V: TRBV27
DNA: TGTGCCAGCAGTTTTAACCCCCCGGACAGGCTCCCTAATTCACCCCTCCACTTT
CDR3: CASSFNPPDRLPNSPLHF

size: NA
length: 17
J: TRBJ2-6
D: TRBD1
V: TRBV5-3
DNA: TGTGCCAGAAGCGAAAGGACAGGCCAGCGAGGGGCCAACGTCCTGACTTTC
CDR3: CARSERTGQRGANVLTF

size: NA
length: 18
J: TRBJ2-7
D: NA
V: TRBV7-8
DNA: TGTGCCAGCAGCTATACGCTGACCGGCGGGACAGAAAACTACGAGCAGTACTTC
CDR3: CASSYTLTGGTENYEQYF

size: NA
length: 14
J: TRBJ1-1
D: NA
V: TRBV28
DNA: TGTGCCAGCAGTCCCGGATACATGAACACTGAAGCTTTCTTT
CDR3: CASSPGYMNTEAFF

size: NA
length: 11
J: TRBJ2-7
D: TRBD1
V: TRBV29-1
DNA: TGCAGCGTTGGGGACAGTGGGGAGCAGTACTTC
CDR3: CSVGDSGEQYF

size: NA
length: 15
J: TRBJ2-1
D: NA
V: TRBV28
DNA: TGTGCCAGCAGTCCCGACAGTTCGACCTACAATGAGCAGTTCTTC
CDR3: CASSPDSSTYNEQFF

size: NA
length: 16
J: TRBJ2-4
D: TRBD1
V: TRBV7-8
DNA: TGTGCCAGCAGCCCCGGGACAGGGCGGACCAAAAACATTCAGTACTTC
CDR3: CASSPGTGRTKNIQYF

size: NA
length: 16
J: TRBJ2-2
D: NA
V: TRBV7-3
DNA: TGTGCCAGCAGCTACATCACCGGGGTCTCCACCGGGGAGCTGTTTTTT
CDR3: CASSYITGVSTGELFF

size: NA
length: 16
J: TRBJ2-3
D: TRBD2
V: TRBV19
DNA: TGTGCCAGTAGTGGGCTAGCGGGAGGGGAAGAAGATACGCAGTATTTT
CDR3: CASSGLAGGEEDTQYF

size: NA
length: 13
J: TRBJ1-2
D: NA
V: TRBV30
DNA: TGTGCCTGGAGTGGTGGAGGGGTCTATGGCTACACCTTC
CDR3: CAWSGGGVYGYTF

size: NA
length: 13
J: TRBJ1-5
D: NA
V: TRBV27
DNA: TGTGCCAGCACCGACAGCGCGGGGGGACCCCAGCATTTT
CDR3: CASTDSAGGPQHF

size: once
length: 14
J: TRBJ2-1
D: NA
V: TRBV4-1
DNA: TGCGCCAGCAGCCTTATGGAACCCTACAATGAGCAGTTCTTC
CDR3: CASSLMEPYNEQFF

size: NA
length: 13
J: TRBJ2-7
D: NA
V: TRBV21-1
DNA: TGTGCCAGCACCTCCCAGGGGGCCGACGAGCAGTACTTC
CDR3: CASTSQGADEQYF

size: NA
length: 16
J: TRBJ1-1
D: NA
V: TRBV5-1
DNA: TGCGCCAGCAGCTTGAATTCGCGGGGGCTGAACACTGAAGCTTTCTTT
CDR3: CASSLNSRGLNTEAFF

size: NA
length: 14
J: TRBJ1-1
D: NA
V: TRBV2
DNA: TGTGCCAGCAGTCCGGGGGGGTCGAACACTGAAGCTTTCTTT
CDR3: CASSPGGSNTEAFF

size: once
length: 13
J: TRBJ2-7
D: NA
V: TRBV4-1
DNA: TGCGCCAGCAGCCAAGTTCCCTCCTACGAGCAGTACTTC
CDR3: CASSQVPSYEQYF

size: NA
length: 14
J: TRBJ2-7
D: TRBD1
V: TRBV25-1
DNA: TGTGCCAGCAGTGAGTATGAGGGGGCCGTCGAGCAGTACTTC
CDR3: CASSEYEGAVEQYF

size: NA
length: 14
J: TRBJ1-6
D: TRBD1
V: TRBV2
DNA: TGTGCCAGCAGTCCCGGGACAGGGGGAGATCCCCTCCACTTT
CDR3: CASSPGTGGDPLHF

size: NA
length: 16
J: TRBJ2-4
D: TRBD1
V: TRBV10-3
DNA: TGTGCCATCAGTGAGTCGGACAGGGGATTGTTAAACATTCAGTACTTC
CDR3: CAISESDRGLLNIQYF

size: NA
length: 17
J: TRBJ2-2
D: NA
V: TRBV27
DNA: TGTGCCAGCAGTTTCCAGCAGGGTCCTCTGAACACCGGGGAGCTGTTTTTT
CDR3: CASSFQQGPLNTGELFF

size: NA
length: 16
J: TRBJ2-7
D: TRBD2
V: TRBV7-9
DNA: TGTGCCAGCAGCTTACATAGCGGGAGGGCCTTGTACGAGCAGTACTTC
CDR3: CASSLHSGRALYEQYF

size: NA
length: 15
J: TRBJ2-7
D: TRBD2
V: TRBV4-1
DNA: TGCGCCAGCAGCCCGGGGCTAGCGGCCTCCTACGAGCAGTACTTC
CDR3: CASSPGLAASYEQYF

size: NA
length: 13
J: TRBJ2-7
D: TRBD1
V: TRBV7-9
DNA: TGTGCCAGCAGCGACAGGGACAAGTACGAGCAGTACTTC
CDR3: CASSDRDKYEQYF

size: NA
length: 17
J: TRBJ1-3
D: TRBD1
V: TRBV28
DNA: TGTGCCAGCAGCCTGATCGGCAAGGGGGCAGTTGGAAACACCATATATTTT
CDR3: CASSLIGKGAVGNTIYF

size: NA
length: 14
J: TRBJ1-1
D: NA
V: TRBV10-2
DNA: TGCGCCAGCAGTGTGGCGGGTGATCGAACTGAAGCTTTCTTT
CDR3: CASSVAGDRTEAFF

size: NA
length: 15
J: TRBJ1-5
D: TRBD1
V: TRBV27
DNA: TGTGCCAGCAGTGACAGGGTTGGGAGCAATCAGCCCCAGCATTTT
CDR3: CASSDRVGSNQPQHF

size: NA
length: 13
J: TRBJ2-7
D: NA
V: TRBV28
DNA: TGTGCCAGCAGTCCGCAGGGGTCCTACGAGCAGTACTTC
CDR3: CASSPQGSYEQYF

size: NA
length: 15
J: TRBJ2-1
D: NA
V: TRBV7-9
DNA: TGTGCCAGCAGCTTGCGGTCTGACAACTACAATGAGCAGTTCTTC
CDR3: CASSLRSDNYNEQFF

size: NA
length: 13
J: TRBJ2-7
D: NA
V: TRBV29-1
DNA: TGCAGCGTTGAAGATGCCAGGGTTGGCGAGCAGTACTTC
CDR3: CSVEDARVGEQYF

size: NA
length: 15
J: TRBJ1-2
D: NA
V: TRBV6-5
DNA: TGTGCCAGCAGTCAACGGGGAGAAGCTAACTATGGCTACACCTTC
CDR3: CASSQRGEANYGYTF

size: NA
length: 15
J: TRBJ1-5
D: NA
V: TRBV28
DNA: TGTGCCAGCAGTTTCGGGGTTCATAGCAATCAGCCCCAGCATTTT
CDR3: CASSFGVHSNQPQHF

size: NA
length: 20
J: TRBJ2-1
D: TRBD2
V: TRBV19
DNA: TGTGCCAGTAGTATAACGTGGGGGACTAGCGGGAACTTTCCCTACAATGAGCAGTTCTTC
CDR3: CASSITWGTSGNFPYNEQFF

size: NA
length: 11
J: TRBJ2-3
D: NA
V: TRBV27
DNA: TGTGCCAGCAGTCTCGCAGATACGCAGTATTTT
CDR3: CASSLADTQYF

size: NA
length: 15
J: TRBJ2-7
D: NA
V: TRBV28
DNA: TGTGCCAGCAGTTCCTTTCGGACAGCAAGCTACGAGCAGTACTTC
CDR3: CASSSFRTASYEQYF

size: NA
length: 12
J: TRBJ2-7
D: TRBD1
V: TRBV5-6
DNA: TGTGCCACTAAACAGGGGGTCGGCGAGCAGTACTTC
CDR3: CATKQGVGEQYF

size: NA
length: 15
J: TRBJ2-7
D: TRBD1
V: TRBV5-1
DNA: TGCGCCAGCAGTCTTAGACAGGGGGCCTCCTACGAGCAGTACTTC
CDR3: CASSLRQGASYEQYF

size: once
length: 16
J: TRBJ1-1
D: NA
V: TRBV30
DNA: TGTGCCTGGAGCTGGCGCGACCGGGCAGTGAACACTGAAGCTTTCTTT
CDR3: CAWSWRDRAVNTEAFF

size: NA
length: 17
J: TRBJ2-2
D: NA
V: TRBV7-7
DNA: TGTGCCAGCAGCCACCGGGGCGTTGGGGCGAACACCGGGGAGCTGTTTTTT
CDR3: CASSHRGVGANTGELFF

size: NA
length: 16
J: TRBJ2-1
D: NA
V: TRBV27
DNA: TGTGCCAGCAGTTTATCGAAAGGGGCCGGGGACAATGAGCAGTTCTTC
CDR3: CASSLSKGAGDNEQFF

size: NA
length: 14
J: TRBJ2-2
D: NA
V: TRBV28
DNA: TGTGCCAGCTTGAAGAGTGGGGCTTCCGGGGAGCTGTTTTTT
CDR3: CASLKSGASGELFF

size: NA
length: 15
J: TRBJ2-2
D: NA
V: TRBV5-8
DNA: TGTGCCAGCAGCTTGCCAGGGAGGAGCGAGGGGGAGCTGTTTTTT
CDR3: CASSLPGRSEGELFF

size: NA
length: 15
J: TRBJ1-2
D: TRBD1
V: TRBV4-1
DNA: TGCGCCAGCAGCCAAGAGGACAGGGATAACTATGGCTACACCTTC
CDR3: CASSQEDRDNYGYTF